These T cell receptor beta chains were read from a single sample in a study of blood T cell repertoires in COVID-19. Profiling relied on immunoSEQ multiplex PCR, and the TCRdb table lists in-frame clones only, not all of them. The table includes hundreds of thousands of clones, roughly 90% detected once. The sequencing input was PBMCs or T cells enriched from blood (not recorded which). The source of these receptors is a woman aged 50 to 60 who had recovered from COVID-19. Both conserved end residues are part of each CDR3. The order of the fields is D gene, clone size, V gene, J gene, CDR3 protein, CDR3 DNA. A D gene is named only where the DNA matches it firmly. Clone size is given for some rows only: seen once, a few or many times, or a class if the clone is expanded.

>TRBD2|-|TRBV7-2|TRBJ2-3
CASSVLAGSTSDTQYF
TGTGCCAGCAGCGTACTAGCGGGATCCACTTCCGATACGCAGTATTTT
>TRBD1|-|TRBV2|TRBJ1-2
CASSGGTESYYGYTF
TGTGCCAGCAGTGGGGGGACAGAATCCTACTATGGCTACACCTTC
>-|-|TRBV5-1|TRBJ2-1
CASSPGGTNEQFF
TGCGCCAGCAGCCCCGGGGGAACCAATGAGCAGTTCTTC
>-|-|TRBV28|TRBJ1-2
CASYARGGAYGYTF
TGTGCCAGCTACGCGAGGGGGGGGGCTTATGGCTACACCTTC
>-|-|TRBV30|TRBJ1-5
CAWSAISGDNQPQHF
TGTGCCTGGAGTGCAATCTCAGGGGACAATCAGCCCCAGCATTTT
>-|-|TRBV6-5|TRBJ1-1
CASSYQGLNTEAFF
TGTGCCAGCAGTTACCAGGGCTTGAACACTGAAGCTTTCTTT
>-|-|TRBV11-2|TRBJ1-5
CASSFSPQQPQHF
TGTGCCAGCAGCTTTTCCCCCCAGCAGCCCCAGCATTTT
>TRBD1|-|TRBV2|TRBJ1-5
CASSSGQGRGQPQHF
TGTGCCAGCAGTTCGGGACAGGGCAGGGGTCAGCCCCAGCATTTT
>TRBD1|once|TRBV19|TRBJ1-3
CASRRTGLSGNTIYF
TGTGCCAGTAGACGGACAGGTCTATCTGGAAACACCATATATTTT
>-|-|TRBV6-2/TRBV6-3|TRBJ1-5
CASSLGHLSNQPQHF
TGTGCCAGCAGTTTGGGACACCTTAGCAATCAGCCCCAGCATTTT
>-|once|TRBV7-2|TRBJ2-1
CASSLSRGQFF
TGTGCCAGCAGCCTTAGCAGGGGGCAGTTCTTC
>TRBD1|few|TRBV18|TRBJ1-2
CASSTKTGTPTNGYTF
TGTGCCAGCTCAACAAAGACAGGGACTCCTACAAATGGCTACACCTTC
>TRBD1|-|TRBV7-9|TRBJ1-1
CASSIRQGAPEAFF
TGTGCCAGCAGCATCAGACAGGGGGCGCCGGAAGCTTTCTTT
>-|-|TRBV5-8|TRBJ2-3
CASSLRGSSGTDTQYF
TGTGCCAGCAGCTTACGGGGGAGCTCTGGCACAGATACGCAGTATTTT
>TRBD1|-|TRBV20-1|TRBJ1-1
CSASRDSTYTEAFF
TGCAGTGCTAGTCGGGACAGTACTTACACTGAAGCTTTCTTT
>-|-|TRBV7-3|TRBJ1-1
CASSRGMNTEAFF
TGTGCCAGCAGTAGGGGGATGAACACTGAAGCTTTCTTT
>TRBD2|-|TRBV7-2|TRBJ2-1
CASSGKLAGMIGEQFF
TGTGCCAGCAGCGGCAAACTAGCGGGGATGATCGGAGAGCAGTTCTTC
>-|-|TRBV30|TRBJ1-3
CAWRVDSSPGNTIYF
TGTGCCTGGAGGGTCGACAGTTCTCCTGGAAACACCATATATTTT
>-|-|TRBV29-1|TRBJ2-5
CSVEHQARYQETQYF
TGCAGCGTTGAACATCAGGCCAGGTACCAAGAGACCCAGTACTTC
>TRBD1|-|TRBV5-6|TRBJ1-6
CASSLVGQAHSPLHF
TGTGCCAGCAGCTTGGTCGGACAGGCCCATTCACCCCTCCACTTT
>-|-|TRBV15|TRBJ1-1
CATSRPSAANTEAFF
TGTGCCACCAGCAGACCTTCAGCGGCGAACACTGAAGCTTTCTTT
>-|-|TRBV10-1|TRBJ2-1
CASSEGIGVENEQFF
TGCGCCAGCAGTGAGGGGATAGGGGTAGAGAATGAGCAGTTCTTC
>TRBD2|-|TRBV10-3|TRBJ2-7
CAIGTSGAYEQYF
TGTGCCATCGGGACTAGCGGGGCCTACGAGCAGTACTTC
>TRBD1|once|TRBV9|TRBJ2-2
CASSVVPRGTGGSGELFF
TGTGCCAGCAGCGTAGTTCCACGGGGGACAGGGGGCTCCGGGGAGCTGTTTTTT
>TRBD2|-|TRBV30|TRBJ2-7
CAWRKLAGSYEQYF
TGTGCCTGGAGGAAACTAGCGGGCTCCTACGAGCAGTACTTC
>-|-|TRBV29-1|TRBJ2-1
CSVETGRGGNEQFF
TGCAGCGTTGAAACAGGACGGGGAGGCAATGAGCAGTTCTTC
>-|-|TRBV15|TRBJ2-6
CATSQGQTSGANVLTF
TGTGCCACCAGCCAAGGACAGACCTCTGGGGCCAACGTCCTGACTTTC
>-|-|TRBV18|TRBJ1-1
CASSPQAMNTEAFF
TGTGCCAGCTCACCGCAGGCCATGAACACTGAAGCTTTCTTT
>-|-|TRBV5-1|TRBJ2-3
CASSQVGDGTDTQYF
TGCGCCAGCAGCCAGGTGGGCGACGGCACAGATACGCAGTATTTT
>-|-|TRBV3-1/TRBV3-2|TRBJ1-2
CASSPFGADYGYTF
TGTGCCAGCAGCCCCTTTGGAGCGGACTATGGCTACACCTTC
>TRBD1|-|TRBV6-5|TRBJ1-6
CASSYATGGKGSPLHF
TGTGCCAGCAGTTACGCGACAGGGGGGAAAGGATCACCCCTCCACTTT
>-|-|TRBV15|TRBJ2-1
CATSRVERLGNEQFF
TGTGCCACCAGCAGAGTTGAGCGTTTGGGCAATGAGCAGTTCTTC
>-|-|TRBV6-1|TRBJ2-7
CASSELSTPLNEQYF
TGTGCCAGCAGTGAATTATCGACACCCCTTAACGAGCAGTACTTC
>-|-|TRBV2|TRBJ2-7
CASILGQNYEQYF
-
>TRBD2|-|TRBV30|TRBJ2-2
CAWSWTSSTGELFF
TGTGCCTGGAGTTGGACTAGCAGCACCGGGGAGCTGTTTTTT
>TRBD1|-|TRBV3-1/TRBV3-2|TRBJ1-1
CASSQDRFGTGVLNTEAFF
TGTGCCAGCAGCCAAGATCGTTTTGGGACAGGGGTCTTGAACACTGAAGCTTTCTTT
>-|-|TRBV12-3/TRBV12-4|TRBJ2-3
CASRWTSTDTQYF
TGTGCCAGCAGGTGGACTAGCACAGATACGCAGTATTTT